This T cell receptor beta chain came from a study of blood T cell repertoires in COVID-19. Per the original methods: Reference gene primer amplification in the assay estimated nucleated cell counts. Generated by immunoSEQ multiplex PCR, the TCRdb table keeps only in-frame clones and is missing some. Clonal size and the V and J genes are those of that table, whereas D and trimming came from the DNA. Of about 140,000 clones detected, 77% appear once; the ten largest clones hold around 9.5%. The TCR was taken from a woman in her 50s with active or convalescent COVID-19. The sequenced sample consisted of peripheral blood.

CDR3 in amino acids: CASSYPRGGRTEAFF. The CDR3 nucleotides read TGTGCCAGCAGTTACCCCAGAGGGGGCCGGACTGAAGCTTTCTTT. The chain uses TRBV6-2 or TRBV6-3 and TRBJ1-1; 7 bases are a match to TRBD1. The V segment lost 2 bases and the J segment 5 bases; nucleotides outside the gene matches: 8. CDR3 length: 15 residues. Germline V CDR1 and CDR2: MNHEY, SVGEGT.